This T cell receptor (beta chain) is drawn from a study of blood T cells in healthy people across ages. CDR1 and CDR2 (germline): MNHNY, SVGAGI (reference sequence). CDR3 length: 14 amino acids. Trimming took off 2 bases at V and 1 base at J, with 9 bases between the two ends. This clonotype came up many times. With a J-beta primer mix and a sample-barcoded 5' primer, a second PCR ran roughly 7 to 11 cycles. TCRdb fed the 5' RACE reads into MiXCR, producing one record per CDR3 protein. The data show about 650,000 distinct CDR3 sequences, 40% to 65% seen once. Peripheral blood samples of 9 to 10 milliliters were drawn from each donor.

The J gene is TRBJ2-7, the V gene TRBV6-6; weak D call: TRBD2 (6 bases). Sequencing input: blood. This TCR was sampled from an elderly woman in good health. The DNA for the CDR3 is TGTGCCAGCAGTTACGCTGGGACTTCCTACGAGCAGTACTTC. Protein sequence: CASSYAGTSYEQYF.